This TCR beta chain emerged from a study of post-analysis software for immune sequencing data. Study details: The disease courses spanned relapsing-remitting, secondary progressive and progressive-relapsing forms of multiple sclerosis. Study-level points and caveats: Relative to controls, patients had a handful of TRBV segments at higher frequency, with TRBV5-6, TRBV5-1 and TRBV20-1 among these. Controls showed significantly higher normalized Chao1 diversity than did multiple sclerosis patients. Strong co-clustering by F measure was evident for samples that had been prepared in the same batch.

This clonotype turned up a few times. Antigen specificity is unknown. Prepared libraries of TCR beta cDNA carried unique molecular identifiers. T cells numbering roughly 0.95 to 11 million gave rise to 400,000 to 550,000 cDNA molecules. Each CDR3 protein is one row after TCRdb ran MiXCR on the PCR reads. The sample carries around 400,000 distinct CDR3 sequences, less than 40% recorded once. V was clipped by 8 bases and J by 4 bases, with 16 bases between them. CDR1 and CDR2 (germline): MNHEY, SVGAGI. The CDR3 has 14 amino acids. V usage is TRBV6-5 and J usage is TRBJ2-3, with D maybe TRBD1 (6 bases). The sample consisted of blood. The TCR originated in a girl aged 2 to 10 with multiple sclerosis. The CDR3 spells CASGEAGESDTQYF. For the CDR3, the DNA is TGTGCCAGCGGAGAGGCAGGGGAATCAGATACGCAGTATTTT.